The 21 T cell receptor beta chains presented below share a single source sample, sequenced in a study of T cells in Graves' hyperthyroidism and ophthalmopathy. RNA transcripts gave rise to amplified TCR beta CDR3 regions. RT-PCR in the first round (using the HTBI primer set) targeted the TCR CDR3. TCRdb independently ran MiXCR on the multiplex PCR reads; one entry per CDR3 protein. The sample lists around 690,000 distinct CDR3 sequences, 15% to 20% occurring once. The sample taken for sequencing was blood. The receptors derive from a man over 45 with Graves' hyperthyroidism.

This clonotype has more than one count but fewer than ten. The rearrangement uses TRBV7-9 and TRBJ2-1, with TRBD2 matching 13 bases. The CDR3 contains 16 residues. The V gene's germline CDR1 is SEHNR and CDR2 FQNEAQ (reference sequence). Trimming removed 5 bases from V and 5 bases from J; junction bases left unmatched: 6. CDR3 loop: CASSKQTSGRNNEQFF. The DNA of the CDR3 is TGTGCCAGCAGCAAGCAGACTAGCGGGAGGAACAATGAGCAGTTCTTC. The entire variable domain, with the rest obtained from reference TRBV7-9 and TRBJ2-1, is as follows: DTGVSQNPRHKITKRGQNVTFRCDPISEHNRLYWYRQTLGQGPEFLTYFQNEAQLEKSRLLSDRFSAERPKGSFSTLEIQRTEQGDSAMYLCASSKQTSGRNNEQFFGPGTRLTVL.

The sample holds a few counts of this clonotype. The V call is TRBV20-1, the J call TRBJ1-2; 7 bases fit TRBD1. The junction had 11 bases not matched to a gene; V was cut back by 5 bases and J by 5 bases. In germline, CDR1 is DFQATT, CDR2 SNEGSKA (reference sequence). The CDR3 covers 14 residues. CDR3 protein: CSAPPTGVDYGYTF. In nucleotides, the CDR3 is TGCAGTGCTCCACCAACAGGGGTTGATTATGGCTACACCTTC.

The chain has TRBV11-1 and TRBJ2-2; D is perhaps TRBD1 (6 bases). Germline CDR1 and CDR2: SGHAT and FQDESV (reference sequence). Between the trimmed V and J ends, which lost 1 base and 4 bases, there was a span of 16 bases. There are 17 residues in the CDR3. The CDR3 sequence is CASSLEGPGAFTGELFF. CDR3 DNA: TGTGCCAGCAGCTTAGAAGGCCCAGGGGCCTTCACCGGGGAGCTGTTTTTT. The whole variable domain, remainder taken from reference TRBV11-1 and TRBJ2-2, is EAEVAQSPRYKITEKSQAVAFWCDPISGHATLYWYRQILGQGPELLVQFQDESVVDDSQLPKDRFSAERLKGVDSTLKIQPAELGDSAMYLCASSLEGPGAFTGELFFGEGSRLTVL.

Many counts were recorded for this clonotype. J is TRBJ2-7 and V is TRBV15; the match to TRBD1 covers 8 bases. Germline V lookup: CDR1 LNHNV, CDR2 YYDKDF (reference sequence). CDR3 length equals 15 residues. J lost 4 bases, V lost 5 bases, and 10 bases had no gene match. The CDR3 protein is CATSPGQGRGYEQYF. In nucleotides, the CDR3 is TGTGCCACCAGCCCCGGACAGGGTCGGGGATACGAGCAGTACTTC.

This chain uses TRBV6-2 or TRBV6-3 with TRBJ2-1; TRBD2 agrees at 13 bases. The J segment lost 2 bases and the V segment lost 2 bases, leaving 6 bases of the junction unmatched. CDR3 size: 18 residues. CDR1 and CDR2 from the germline V gene are MNHEY and SVGEGT. The CDR3 here is CASSYGRGLAGTYNEQFF. The CDR3 DNA follows: TGTGCCAGCAGTTACGGACGGGGACTAGCGGGAACCTACAATGAGCAGTTCTTC.

In this sample, this clonotype turned up many times. CDR3 protein: CASSQGENTEAFF. The CDR3 DNA reads as TGTGCCAGCAGCCAAGGAGAGAACACTGAAGCTTTCTTT. V and J are TRBV18 and TRBJ1-1; D call uncertain. This CDR3 has 13 amino acids. The germline V gene encodes CDR1 KGHSH and CDR2 LQKENI. The germline V and J ends were trimmed by 8 bases and 1 base, with 11 bases remaining between them.

The sample holds a few counts of this clonotype. The J gene is TRBJ1-1, the V gene TRBV6-2 or TRBV6-3, with 7 bases fitting TRBD1. The CDR3 loop spans 15 amino acids. The V and J ends lost 2 bases and 3 bases, in that order; junction bases with no gene match: 6. Per the germline V gene, CDR1 is MNHEY and CDR2 is SVGEGT. The chain's CDR3 is CASSYGTDRDTEAFF. The CDR3 bases are TGTGCCAGCAGTTACGGGACAGACCGAGACACTGAAGCTTTCTTT.

Ten or more counts support this clonotype. The chain uses TRBV12-3 or TRBV12-4 and TRBJ2-3, with TRBD1 as a possible D gene (6 bases). V was clipped by 2 bases and J by 3 bases, with 15 bases between them. This CDR3 region has 16 residues. CDR3 coding DNA: TGTGCCAGCAGTTTATCGGATCCCACAGGGACAGATACGCAGTATTTT. Translating gives CASSLSDPTGTDTQYF.

The rearrangement uses TRBV19 and TRBJ2-7; D remains unclear. This CDR3 comprises 13 residues. Germline V gene sequence: CDR1 LNHDA, CDR2 SQIVND (reference sequence). V lost 3 bases to trimming and J lost 5 bases, with 11 bases between them. The CDR3 loop is CASSMGIRNEQYF. The CDR3 region has the DNA TGTGCCAGTAGTATGGGGATTCGTAACGAGCAGTACTTC.

The sample holds a few counts of this clonotype. J is TRBJ2-2 and V is TRBV25-1; a weak D match, TRBD2 (6 bases). CDR3 length: 19 residues. The germline V and J ends were trimmed by 6 bases and 3 bases, with 26 bases remaining between them. The germline gives CDR1 MGHDK, CDR2 SYGVNS. In nucleotides, the CDR3 is TGTGCCAGCAGGGTAGACGGGAGTTCTAATGCTTTTTACACCGGGGAGCTGTTTTTT. This codes for CASRVDGSSNAFYTGELFF.

The sample holds many counts of this clonotype. The chain employs TRBV28 and TRBJ1-2; TRBD1 is a possible D gene (6 bases). Germline CDR1 MDHEN, CDR2 SYDVKM. The germline V and J ends were trimmed by 6 bases and 4 bases, with 21 bases remaining between them. The CDR3 length is 16 residues. CDR3 DNA: TGTGCCAGCAGACCCCCGCTCGGGGGGCCGAGCTATGGCTACACCTTC. Protein product: CASRPPLGGPSYGYTF.

This clonotype was seen many times. V is TRBV27 and J is TRBJ2-1, with a tentative D call TRBD2 (6 bases). V was trimmed by 4 bases and J by 7 bases, leaving 14 bases between them. CDR3 length: 14 residues. Per germline, CDR1 MNHEY and CDR2 SMNVEV (reference sequence). The CDR3, as DNA: TGTGCCAGCAGTTCGGGCGGGATCGGAAATGAGCAGTTCTTC. Translated: CASSSGGIGNEQFF.

This clonotype was observed many times. The gene calls are TRBV30 and TRBJ2-6, with D perhaps TRBD2 (5 bases). This CDR3 spans 17 amino acids. V lost 6 bases, J lost 2 bases, and 20 bases lay in between. CDR1 is GTSNPN, CDR2 SVGIG, per germline (reference sequence). The CDR3 region is CACPPERRHAGANVLTF. CDR3 coding DNA: TGTGCCTGTCCCCCGGAGAGGAGGCACGCTGGGGCCAACGTCCTGACTTTC. The full variable domain, completed using reference TRBV30 and TRBJ2-6, is SQTIHQWPATLVQPVGSPLSLECTVEGTSNPNLYWYRQAAGRGLQLLFYSVGIGQISSEVPQNLSASRPQDRQFILSSKKLLLSDSGFYLCACPPERRHAGANVLTFGAGSRLTVL.

This clonotype was counted at least ten times. J is TRBJ1-2 and V is TRBV12-3 or TRBV12-4, with 9 bases fitting TRBD1. V lost 3 bases, J lost 6 bases, and 2 bases stayed unmatched. This CDR3 is built from 13 residues. In DNA, the CDR3 is TGTGCCAGCAGTTTTGGGACAGGGAATGGCTACACCTTC. It codes for CASSFGTGNGYTF.

The table lists this clonotype with many counts. The chain recombines TRBV6-1 with TRBJ2-5; 7 bases are a match to TRBD1. Per the germline V gene, CDR1 is MNHNS and CDR2 is SASEGT. Losses at the gene ends were 5 bases for V and 4 bases for J; bases not matched to a gene: 10. The CDR3 is made up of 15 amino acids. For the CDR3, the DNA is TGTGCCAGCAGTTATGAAAGGGGGCAAGGAGAGACCCAGTACTTC. Amino acid sequence: CASSYERGQGETQYF.

In its sample, this clonotype was seen many times. The V call is TRBV28, the J call TRBJ1-1; unclear D gene. There are 14 residues in the CDR3. V was clipped by 5 bases and J by 1 base, with 11 bases between them. Germline V gene data show CDR1 as MDHEN and CDR2 as SYDVKM. The chain's CDR3 is CASSRVQQNTEAFF. The CDR3 DNA reads as TGTGCCAGCAGTAGGGTACAGCAGAACACTGAAGCTTTCTTT.

V usage is TRBV5-1 and J usage is TRBJ1-1; 7 nucleotides agree with TRBD1. Germline V gene lookup returns CDR1 SGHRS and CDR2 YFSETQ. V trimming: 4 bases; J trimming: 4 bases; junction bases outside the gene matches: 7. There are 14 residues in the CDR3. The CDR3 region has the DNA TGCGCCAGCAGCAAACAGGGGTTGAGCACTGAAGCTTTCTTT. Translated, it gives CASSKQGLSTEAFF.

This clonotype occurred many times. This sequence joins TRBV6-1 and TRBJ2-1; D not certain. CDR3 size: 13 residues. CDR1 is MNHNS, CDR2 SASEGT, per germline. With 1 base removed from V and 6 bases from J, the gap between germline ends came to 7 bases. CDR3 nucleotides: TGTGCCAGCAGTGAAGTGGCTAGCAATGAGCAGTTCTTC. It encodes CASSEVASNEQFF.

The genes are TRBV5-1 and TRBJ2-3; D is perhaps TRBD1 or TRBD2 (5 bases each). The V end was cut by 3 bases, the J end by 4 bases, with 15 bases between. CDR1 is SGHRS and CDR2 is YFSETQ in the germline V gene. This CDR3 has 15 amino acids. The CDR3 protein is CASSSREMGADTQYF. CDR3 coding DNA: TGCGCCAGCAGCTCCAGGGAGATGGGCGCAGATACGCAGTATTTT.

This clonotype occurred many times. V is TRBV2 and J is TRBJ2-1; D not resolved. Trimming removed 6 bases at V and 4 bases at J, with 7 bases between. This CDR3 has 12 amino acids. Germline CDR1 and CDR2: SNHLY and FYNNEI. Written as DNA, the CDR3 is TGTGCCAGCAGGGGTCCTTACAATGAGCAGTTCTTC. It is translated as CASRGPYNEQFF.

This clonotype was observed many times. The rearrangement joins TRBV29-1 to TRBJ1-2; 7 positions agree with TRBD1. Trimming at V came to 6 bases and at J to 4 bases, leaving 2 bases not matched to a gene. Germline V gene sequence: CDR1 SQVTM, CDR2 ANQGSEA. The CDR3 has 11 amino acids. The CDR3 sequence is CSVGQSYGYTF. CDR3 DNA: TGCAGCGTGGGACAGTCCTATGGCTACACCTTC.